Shown below are 18 T cell receptor beta chains from a single sample sequenced in a study of yellow fever vaccine responses in identical twins. TCRdb itself ran the RT-PCR reads through MiXCR, one entry per CDR3 protein. The sample carries about 19,000 distinct CDR3 sequences, about two thirds recorded once. The input for sequencing was T cells from blood (PBMCs), unsorted or a sorted subset (not recorded which), taken before or after yellow fever vaccination (not recorded which). These receptors originate from a woman under 30 who received the yellow fever vaccine.

This chain joins TRBV20-1 and TRBJ2-2; D is undetermined. The CDR3 runs 13 residues. Germline V gives CDR1 DFQATT, CDR2 SNEGSKA (reference sequence). Deletions cut 4 bases from V and 0 bases from J, with 6 bases between. The CDR3 bases are TGCAGTGCTAACAGACCGAACACCGGGGAGCTGTTTTTT. It encodes CSANRPNTGELFF.

This chain joins TRBV12-5 and TRBJ2-1, with 10 bases identical to TRBD1. From germline, CDR1 is LGHNT and CDR2 FRNRAP. V gave up 1 base and J gave up 4 bases; unmatched junction bases: 10. This CDR3 spans 18 amino acids. CDR3 in amino acids: CASGLAPTGTGVYNEQFF. As DNA, the CDR3 is TGTGCTAGTGGTTTGGCCCCCACCGGGACAGGGGTTTACAATGAGCAGTTCTTC.

This clonotype was counted between two and nine times. V gene TRBV5-6 combines with J gene TRBJ2-7; no reliable D call. The CDR3 sequence is 11 residues long. Trimming took off 0 bases at V and 6 bases at J, with 4 bases between the two ends. CDR1 and CDR2 from the germline V gene are SGHDT and YYEEEE. The CDR3 DNA reads as TGTGCCAGCAGCTTGGGCCCCGAGCAGTACTTC. It is translated as CASSLGPEQYF.

The chain uses TRBV7-6 and TRBJ2-5; D possibly corresponds to TRBD1 (6 bases). V was shortened by 2 bases and J by 2 bases, with 9 bases between the two germline ends. Germline assignment: CDR1 SGHVS and CDR2 FNYEAQ. This CDR3 spans 14 amino acids. DNA of the CDR3: TGTGCCAGCAGCTTACGGACAGAACAAGAGACCCAGTACTTC. Its protein is CASSLRTEQETQYF.

The V call is TRBV29-1, the J call TRBJ2-3; 11 bases are a match to TRBD2. CDR3 length equals 15 residues. Losses at the gene ends were 4 bases for V and 4 bases for J; bases not matched to a gene: 7. Per the germline V gene, CDR1 is SQVTM and CDR2 is ANQGSEA. Written as DNA, the CDR3 is TGCAGCGTTGCTGGACCGGGACTAGCGGCAGATACGCAGTATTTT. Protein sequence: CSVAGPGLAADTQYF.

CDR3: CASSSRLSDNTDTQYF. Written as DNA, the CDR3 is TGTGCCAGCAGCTCACGGCTTTCGGATAACACAGATACGCAGTATTTT. V is TRBV7-6 and J is TRBJ2-3; D call uncertain. The V end lost 4 bases, the J end lost 2 bases, and 16 bases lay between the germline ends. The CDR3 is 16 residues long. Per germline, CDR1 SGHVS and CDR2 FNYEAQ.

The chain has TRBV27 and TRBJ2-7, with TRBD2 matching over 10 bases. CDR3 length: 15 amino acids. The V gene's germline CDR1 is MNHEY and CDR2 SMNVEV (reference sequence). J lost 5 bases, V lost 6 bases, and 10 bases had no gene match. In nucleotides, the CDR3 is TGTGCCAGCAGACCGGCCCCTCTAGCGGGAGACGAGCAGTACTTC. Encoded protein: CASRPAPLAGDEQYF.

This rearrangement joins TRBV11-1 to TRBJ2-3; tentatively, D is TRBD1 or TRBD2 (5 bases each). V lost 10 bases and J 1 base, leaving 18 bases between the germline ends. Per the germline V gene, CDR1 is SGHAT and CDR2 is FQDESV (reference sequence). The CDR3 contains 15 residues. CDR3 coding DNA: TGTGCCAACGGGGCTCTCAGCTGGGGCACAGATACGCAGTATTTT. Translation gives CANGALSWGTDTQYF.

The chain uses TRBV10-1 and TRBJ2-7, with 9 nucleotides matching TRBD1. The ends lost 6 bases at V and 7 bases at J; junction bases unmatched: 7. The CDR3 totals 13 residues. Germline-derived CDR1 and CDR2 are WNHNN and SYGVQD (reference sequence). Here the CDR3 reads CASSRDRAWEQYF. The CDR3 DNA follows: TGCGCCAGCAGCCGGGACAGGGCATGGGAGCAGTACTTC.

This clonotype was seen more than once but under ten times. V and J are TRBV19 and TRBJ2-2; D not resolved. V was clipped by 2 bases and J by 4 bases, with 2 bases between them. The CDR3 spans 12 residues. The germline gives CDR1 LNHDA, CDR2 SQIVND (reference sequence). In DNA, the CDR3 is TGTGCCAGTAGTATAAGCACCGGGGAGCTGTTTTTT. Translated, it gives CASSISTGELFF.

The chain combines TRBV11-1 with TRBJ1-6; D is unclear. This CDR3 spans 15 amino acids. Trimming pared 4 bases from V and 7 bases from J, leaving 14 bases between. CDR1 and CDR2 (germline): SGHAT, FQDESV (reference sequence). This CDR3 is CASSSPEGSNSPLHF. CDR3 nucleotide sequence: TGTGCCAGCAGCTCCCCGGAGGGTTCCAATTCACCCCTCCACTTT.

The chain is built from TRBV12-3 or TRBV12-4 and TRBJ2-1; 12 nucleotides align to TRBD2. There are 16 residues in the CDR3. J lost 4 bases, V lost 3 bases, and 4 bases had no gene match. This CDR3 is CASSFGLAGNYNEQFF. The CDR3 nucleotides are TGTGCCAGCAGTTTCGGACTAGCGGGAAATTACAATGAGCAGTTCTTC.

This clonotype showed up just a few times. The chain has TRBV2 and TRBJ1-4; no firm D call. From germline, CDR1 is SNHLY and CDR2 FYNNEI. CDR3 length equals 18 residues. Trimming shortened V by 0 bases and J by 8 bases, and 22 bases separated the two germline ends. The CDR3 spells CASSEASGLQGIREKLFF. CDR3 nucleotide sequence: TGTGCCAGCAGTGAAGCGTCCGGACTCCAAGGGATACGCGAAAAACTGTTTTTT.

This clonotype was counted between two and nine times. The genes are TRBV13 and TRBJ1-1; D not certain. V lost 6 bases and J 4 bases, leaving 12 bases between the germline ends. Germline V gene data show CDR1 as PRHDT and CDR2 as FYEKMQ (reference sequence). CDR3 length equals 13 residues. The CDR3 region has the DNA TGTGCCAGCAGGAGGGAGGGATCCACTGAAGCTTTCTTT. Protein: CASRREGSTEAFF.

The rearrangement links TRBV6-1 to TRBJ2-7; maybe TRBD1 (5 bases). V was trimmed by 6 bases and J by 0 bases, leaving 12 bases between them. Germline V gives CDR1 MNHNS, CDR2 SASEGT. The CDR3 consists of 14 residues. The CDR3 reads CASRPRTSSYEQYF. The CDR3 DNA reads as TGTGCCAGCAGACCCAGGACAAGCTCCTACGAGCAGTACTTC.

The rearrangement uses TRBV2 and TRBJ2-7; TRBD1 matches at 10 bases. The CDR3 is 16 residues long. The germline gives CDR1 SNHLY, CDR2 FYNNEI. J lost 0 bases, V lost 6 bases, and 8 bases had no gene match. The CDR3: CASRVADRGISYEQYF. The CDR3 region has the DNA TGTGCCAGCAGGGTAGCGGACAGGGGGATCTCCTACGAGCAGTACTTC.

This clonotype was seen only a few times. The rearrangement uses TRBV4-1 and TRBJ1-1; D is undetermined. The germline V and J ends were trimmed by 1 base and 0 bases, with 9 bases remaining between them. CDR1 and CDR2 from the germline V gene are MGHRA and YSYEKL. This CDR3 region has 15 residues. Here the CDR3 DNA reads TGCGCCAGCAGCCAAGCCCTCCAGATGAACACTGAAGCTTTCTTT. This translates into CASSQALQMNTEAFF.

The chain joins TRBV12-1 to TRBJ2-5; TRBD1 is the table's D call, not checked against the DNA. TRBV12-1 is listed as a pseudogene. The length of the CDR3 is 13 residues. This chain's CDR3 is CASSYTGKETQYF. As DNA, the CDR3 is TGTGCCAGCAGCTATACAGGGAAAGAGACCCAGTACTTC.